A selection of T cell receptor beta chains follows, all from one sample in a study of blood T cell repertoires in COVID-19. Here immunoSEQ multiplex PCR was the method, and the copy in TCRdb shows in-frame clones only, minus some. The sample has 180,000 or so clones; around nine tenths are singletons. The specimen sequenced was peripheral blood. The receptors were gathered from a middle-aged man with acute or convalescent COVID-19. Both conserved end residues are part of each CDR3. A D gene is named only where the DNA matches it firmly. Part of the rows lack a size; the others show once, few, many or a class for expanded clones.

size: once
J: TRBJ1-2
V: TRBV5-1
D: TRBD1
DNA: TGCGCCAGCAGCTGGGGGGACAGGGGATGGGACTATGGCTACACCTTC
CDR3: CASSWGDRGWDYGYTF

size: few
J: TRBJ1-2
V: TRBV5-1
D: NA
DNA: TGCGCCAGCAGCGATCCTTCCGGGACATATGGCTACACCTTC
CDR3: CASSDPSGTYGYTF

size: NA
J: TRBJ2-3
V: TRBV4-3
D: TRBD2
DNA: TGCGCCAGCAGCTCCCGGGGGGCGGGGGGCGATACGCAGTATTTT
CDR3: CASSSRGAGGDTQYF

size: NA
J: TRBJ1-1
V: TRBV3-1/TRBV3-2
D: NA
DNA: TGTGCCAGCAGCCAAGACAGATTTGTCTGGGGCCCTGAAGCTTTCTTT
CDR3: CASSQDRFVWGPEAFF

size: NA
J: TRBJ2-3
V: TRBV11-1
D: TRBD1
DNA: TGTGCCAGCAGCCCCTGGACAGGGGGGAGTACAGATACGCAGTATTTT
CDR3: CASSPWTGGSTDTQYF

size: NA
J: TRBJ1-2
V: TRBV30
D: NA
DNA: TGTGCCTGGAGAAGATACAGGGTGGATGGCTACACCTTC
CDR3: CAWRRYRVDGYTF

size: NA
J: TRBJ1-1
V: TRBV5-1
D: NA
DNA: TGCGCCAGCAACTCTAGATCGGGGGGCACTGAAGCTTTCTTT
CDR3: CASNSRSGGTEAFF

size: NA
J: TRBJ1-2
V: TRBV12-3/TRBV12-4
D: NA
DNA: TGTGCCAGCAGCCCAAGCGGGGGATATGGCTACACCTTC
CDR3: CASSPSGGYGYTF

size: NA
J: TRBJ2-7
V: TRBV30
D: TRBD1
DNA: TGTGCCTGGAGTGTCAGGGGGCATTACGAGCAGTACTTC
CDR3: CAWSVRGHYEQYF

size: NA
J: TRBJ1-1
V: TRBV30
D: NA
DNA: TGTGCCGGGGGCCAACCGGAGGCTTTCTTT
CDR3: CAGGQPEAFF

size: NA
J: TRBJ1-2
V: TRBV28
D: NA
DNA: TGTGCCAGCAGTTTATTGTTACAGGCAGCTAACTATGGCTACACCTTC
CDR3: CASSLLLQAANYGYTF

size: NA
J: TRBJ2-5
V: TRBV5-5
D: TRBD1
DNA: TGTGCCAGCAGCTCATACGGACAGGGGGCACCGGAGACCCAGTACTTC
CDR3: CASSSYGQGAPETQYF

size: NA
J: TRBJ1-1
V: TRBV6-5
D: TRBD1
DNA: TGTGCCAGCAGTTACGCGGGGACAGGGAACACTGAAGCTTTCTTT
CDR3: CASSYAGTGNTEAFF

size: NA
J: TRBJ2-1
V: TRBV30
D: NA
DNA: TGTGCCTGGACTAAGGGAGTGTTCGCCTACAATGAGCAGTTCTTC
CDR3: CAWTKGVFAYNEQFF

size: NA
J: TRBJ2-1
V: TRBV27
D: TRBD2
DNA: TGTGCCAGCAGTCCCCAGGCTAGCGGGGAGGATGAGCAGTTCTTC
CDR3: CASSPQASGEDEQFF

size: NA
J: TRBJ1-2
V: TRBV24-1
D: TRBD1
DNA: TGTGCCACCAGTCCTTCGGGCTCCTTAGGGGGCAACTATGGCTACACCTTC
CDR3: CATSPSGSLGGNYGYTF

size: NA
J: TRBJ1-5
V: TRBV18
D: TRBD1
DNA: TGTGCCAGCTCACAAACAGGGGGCAATCAGCCCCAGCATTTT
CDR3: CASSQTGGNQPQHF

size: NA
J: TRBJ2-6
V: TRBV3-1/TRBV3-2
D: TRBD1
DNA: TGTGCCAGCAGCCGACAGGGATCCTCTGGGGCCAACGTCCTGACTTTC
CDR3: CASSRQGSSGANVLTF

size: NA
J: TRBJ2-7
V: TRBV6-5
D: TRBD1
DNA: TGTGCCAGCAGGAGACAGGGGTCCTACGAGCAGTACTTC
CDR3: CASRRQGSYEQYF

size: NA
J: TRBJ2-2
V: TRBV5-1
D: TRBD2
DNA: TGCGCCAGCAGCTTCGACGCGACTAGCGGGGGGCTACACACCGGGGAGCTGTTTTTT
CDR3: CASSFDATSGGLHTGELFF

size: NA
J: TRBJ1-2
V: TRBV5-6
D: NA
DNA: TGTGCCAGCAGCCCATGGGGGACAAATGGCTACACCTTC
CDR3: CASSPWGTNGYTF

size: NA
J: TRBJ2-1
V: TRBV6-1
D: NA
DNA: TGTGCCAGCAGTGAAGACAGGGCGTACAGGAATGAGCAGTTCTTC
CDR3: CASSEDRAYRNEQFF

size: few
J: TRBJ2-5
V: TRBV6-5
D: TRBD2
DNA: TGTGCCAGCAGTTACAGGCGGGGGGCGTCGGAGACCCAGTACTTC
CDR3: CASSYRRGASETQYF

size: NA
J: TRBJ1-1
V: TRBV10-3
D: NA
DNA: TGTGCCATCAGTGAGTCAAACAGCATGAACACTGAAGCTTTCTTT
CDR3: CAISESNSMNTEAFF

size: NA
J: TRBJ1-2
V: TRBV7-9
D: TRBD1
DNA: TGTGCCAGCAGCCACCCAGTTCGGGACTCAGGGGGCCTTACCTATGGCTACACCTTC
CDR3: CASSHPVRDSGGLTYGYTF

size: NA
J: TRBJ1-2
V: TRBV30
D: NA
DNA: TGTGCCTGGGGTCCACGGGGGGCGCTTGGCTACACCTTC
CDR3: CAWGPRGALGYTF

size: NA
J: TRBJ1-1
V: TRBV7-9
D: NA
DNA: TGTGCCCTGTCCGGGTTGAACACTGAAGCTTTCTTT
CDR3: CALSGLNTEAFF

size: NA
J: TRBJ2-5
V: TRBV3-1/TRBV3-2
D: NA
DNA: TGTGCCAGCAGCCTGGAGACTAGAATTTTCCAAGAGACCCAGTACTTC
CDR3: CASSLETRIFQETQYF